This T cell receptor beta chain was sequenced during a study of regulatory T cells in long-lasting Graves disease. Findings of the study overall: Shared public clonotypes totalled about 2,700 in persistent patients, compared with just under 1,000 in new patients.

This clonotype was seen a handful of times. What it recognizes is unknown. Libraries of TCR beta came from iRepertoire HTBI primers plus Arm-PCR of CDR3 regions. Using its own MiXCR run on the multiplex PCR reads, TCRdb lists one record per CDR3 protein. This repertoire shows some 350,000 distinct CDR3 sequences, roughly 15% found once; its top ten account for 20%. Germline CDR1 and CDR2: SGHNT and YYREEE (reference sequence). This CDR3 region has 14 residues. Trimming cost V 4 bases and J 2 bases; bases outside gene matches: 2. The time point here: newly diagnosed GD, antithyroid drugs for less than 3 months. The TCR library was made from RNA extracted from PBMCs. The same data also went into a second study, on T cells in Graves' hyperthyroidism and ophthalmopathy. That source notes: Hyperthyroidism patients were newly diagnosed, had disease duration under 2 months, and were aged 18 to 65 years. During a first-round RT-PCR of the TCR CDR3, the HTBI primer set was used.

The TCR was taken from a woman under 30 with Graves disease. Sequencing used peripheral blood mononuclear cells (PBMCs), obtained at new diagnosis, from a patient treated with antithyroid drugs. The chain joins TRBV5-4 to TRBJ2-7; 11 bases line up with TRBD2. The CDR3 DNA reads TGTGCCAGCAGCGAGGGACTAGCGGCCTACGAGCAGTACTTC. Translation gives CASSEGLAAYEQYF.